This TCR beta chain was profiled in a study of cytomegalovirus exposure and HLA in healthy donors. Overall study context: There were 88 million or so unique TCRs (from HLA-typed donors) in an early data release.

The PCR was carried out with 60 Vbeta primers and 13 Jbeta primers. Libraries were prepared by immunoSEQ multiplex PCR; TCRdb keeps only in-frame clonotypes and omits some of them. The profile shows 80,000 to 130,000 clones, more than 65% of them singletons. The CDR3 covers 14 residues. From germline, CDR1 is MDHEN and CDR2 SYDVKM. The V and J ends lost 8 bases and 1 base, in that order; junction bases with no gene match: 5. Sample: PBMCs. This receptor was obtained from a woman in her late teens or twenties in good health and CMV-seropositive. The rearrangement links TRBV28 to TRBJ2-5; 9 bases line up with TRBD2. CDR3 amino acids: CASVLAGAQETQYF. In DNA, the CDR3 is TGTGCCAGCGTGTTAGCGGGGGCCCAAGAGACCCAGTACTTC.